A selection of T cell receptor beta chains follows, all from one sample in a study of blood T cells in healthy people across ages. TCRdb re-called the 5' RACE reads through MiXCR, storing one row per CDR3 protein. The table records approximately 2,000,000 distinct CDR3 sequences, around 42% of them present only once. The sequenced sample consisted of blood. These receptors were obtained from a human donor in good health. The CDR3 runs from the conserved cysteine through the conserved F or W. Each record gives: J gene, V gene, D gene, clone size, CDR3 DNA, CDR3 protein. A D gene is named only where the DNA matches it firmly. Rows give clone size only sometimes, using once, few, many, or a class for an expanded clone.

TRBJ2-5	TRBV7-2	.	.	TGTGCCAGCAGCTTTAGGGGGGGGCCGAAGGAGACCCAGTACTTC	CASSFRGGPKETQYF
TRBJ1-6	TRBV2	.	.	TGTGCCAGCAGTGAAGGGCGTTGGGGGGACGTCGCTTCACCCCTCCACTTT	CASSEGRWGDVASPLHF
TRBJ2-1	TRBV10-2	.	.	TGCGCCAGCACAAAACAAGCGTACAATGAGCAGTTCTTC	CASTKQAYNEQFF
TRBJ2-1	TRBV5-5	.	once	TGTGCCAGTTTTATAGGGTGGGTGGATGAGCAGTTCTTC	CASFIGWVDEQFF
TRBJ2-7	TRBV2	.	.	TGTGCCAGCAGTGATCCCGGCGATCGGTATGAGCAGTACTTC	CASSDPGDRYEQYF
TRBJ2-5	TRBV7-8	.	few	TGTGCCAGCAGCTTAGAGCCAGGGGAAGAGACCCAGTACTTC	CASSLEPGEETQYF
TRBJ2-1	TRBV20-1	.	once	TGCAGTGCTAGCACGGTCGATGAGCAGTTCTTC	CSASTVDEQFF
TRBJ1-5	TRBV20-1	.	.	TGCAGTGCTAGAGATTACCAGACAGGCCATGGCAATCAGCCCCAGCATTTT	CSARDYQTGHGNQPQHF
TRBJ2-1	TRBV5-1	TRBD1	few	TGCGCCAGCAGCTTTATGGGACAGGGGTTCAATGAGCAGTTCTTC	CASSFMGQGFNEQFF
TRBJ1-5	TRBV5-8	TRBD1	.	TGTGCCAGCGGGTGGACAGGTTCAGGATGGCAGCCCCAGCATTTT	CASGWTGSGWQPQHF
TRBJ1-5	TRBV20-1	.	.	TGCAGTGCTAGACCTGATAGCAATCAGCCCCAGCATTTT	CSARPDSNQPQHF
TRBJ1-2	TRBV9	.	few	TGTGCCAGCAGCGACACGTACACTGGACGTGGCTACACCTTC	CASSDTYTGRGYTF